This note documents a single TCR beta chain sequence. It lacks a known antigen. Nothing much larger sits one base from this clone, and base qualities are not available. Library prep was done by the immunoSEQ multiplex PCR assay. Each sample had roughly 90,000 TCR templates assayed by the deep sequencing platform. Genomic DNA extracted from sorted T cells was the material used for TCRbeta CDR3 sequencing. In the original analysis: The R programming language was used for clonal analysis of TCRbeta CDR3 data. Alloreactive CD4+ and CD8+ clones were defined by comparing unstimulated samples with post-reaction CFSE-low samples. Regulatory or non-regulatory origin of alloreactive CD4+ clones was assigned by matching sequences to the sorted unstimulated Treg and non-Treg repertoires. TCRdb mirrors the immuneACCESS table, restricted to in-frame sequences. Some clones are absent from its copies; in checked studies, under half trace to an unresolved V gene, and the reason for the others is unknown. V and J calls and clone size are as listed in that table; D and trimming were resolved from the DNA. The table for this sample lists some 100,000 clones; more than 95% of them were counted only once. The ten most abundant clones make up around 0.03% of the sample.

From its cysteine to its phenylalanine, the CDR3 spans 14 amino acids. The kept DNA is CDR3 alone, 42 bases in frame from the first base. V lost 7 bases and J lost 0 bases, and the count of bases not matched to a germline gene is 4. The germline V gene provides CDR1 MGHDK and CDR2 SYGVNS. Additional sequencing covered unstimulated subsets from a few donor pairs, namely CD8+ effector memory, CD4+ naive, CD8+ TEMRA, CD4+ memory and CD8+ naive. TCRbeta CDR3 sequencing was performed on sorted unstimulated T cells and on proliferating T cells recovered from mixed lymphocyte reactions. Fresh whole blood from ten HLA-typed healthy donors was used as the source from which PBMCs were isolated. This entry belongs to a study of siplizumab effects on memory and regulatory T cells (dated by TCRdb to the late 2010s). Looking at the study overall: The effect of the anti-CD2 antibody siplizumab on alloreactive T-cell subsets was examined in allogeneic mixed lymphocyte reactions constructed from human PBMCs.

Findings and caveats that apply to the study as a whole: Because sequences at frequencies below about 10^-5 were poorly captured, only a minor fraction of alloreactive clones could be mapped back to unstimulated subsets. Among mappable alloreactive CD4+ clones, an average Treg-derived fraction of roughly 71% was observed with siplizumab, compared with approximately 26% in control reactions. For roughly 80-96% of proliferating CD4+ or CD8+ clones, no naive or memory phenotype could be assigned. The suppressive function of proliferating Tregs from siplizumab cultures was not functionally confirmed. Siplizumab significantly reduced the cumulative frequency of alloreactive sequences traceable to unstimulated CD4+ memory T cells. Unstimulated naive T cells appeared to be more diverse than memory T cells, and naive cells seemed to make a substantial contribution to the alloresponse.

The sample taken for sequencing was naive CD4+ T cells sorted from blood. The cell subset or site label of this sample denotes: unstimulated naive T cells. The rearrangement combines TRBV25-1 with TRBJ2-3, with 7 bases aligning to TRBD1. This receptor was taken from a human donor in good health. The CDR3 reads CASIRTGSTDTQYF. The DNA sequence reads TGTGCCAGCATCCGGACAGGTAGCACAGATACGCAGTATTTT.